This is a list of T cell receptor beta chains from one sample in a study of early T cells in non-severe SARS-CoV-2 infection. TCRdb redid the calling of the 5' RACE reads with MiXCR, one entry per CDR3 protein. The repertoire includes fewer than 35,000 distinct CDR3 sequences, roughly 4.4% of them detected once, and about an eighth sits in the top ten. Sequencing was performed on whole blood. The receptors stem from an adult who was a healthcare worker with PCR-confirmed SARS-CoV-2 infection or an uninfected control (not recorded which). Each CDR3 is given with its conserved first and last residue. D genes are given only for firm matches. Size tells how often a clone was seen, or its class if it is expanded.

CDR3aa	CDR3nt	d_gene	j_gene	abundance	v_gene
CASSFPPGGMNTEAFF	TGTGCCAGCAGTTTTCCTCCGGGGGGGATGAACACTGAAGCTTTCTTT	.	TRBJ1-1	medium-sized	TRBV12-3/TRBV12-4
CASSYRRTGELFF	TGTGCCAGCAGTTACCGGCGGACCGGGGAGCTGTTTTTT	.	TRBJ2-2	many	TRBV6-5
CASSYGLAGYNEQFF	TGCGCCAGCAGCTACGGACTAGCGGGATACAATGAGCAGTTCTTC	TRBD2	TRBJ2-1	few	TRBV5-1
CASSTRTGGHEKLFF	TGTGCCAGTAGTACTCGGACAGGAGGGCATGAAAAACTGTTTTTT	TRBD1	TRBJ1-4	many	TRBV19
CASSLELAGGQQETQYF	TGCGCCAGCAGCCTCGAACTAGCGGGAGGGCAACAAGAGACCCAGTACTTC	TRBD2	TRBJ2-5	many	TRBV5-1
CASSSSGPNNEQFF	TGTGCCAGCAGTTCAAGCGGGCCGAACAATGAGCAGTTCTTC	.	TRBJ2-1	many	TRBV28
CASSIFPSGEGPYNEQFF	TGTGCCAGTAGTATATTTCCTAGCGGTGAGGGTCCCTACAATGAGCAGTTCTTC	TRBD2	TRBJ2-1	many	TRBV19
CASSSKRTGGQTGELFF	TGTGCCAGCAGCTCCAAACGGACAGGGGGTCAAACCGGGGAGCTGTTTTTT	TRBD1	TRBJ2-2	many	TRBV7-2
CATEDRAVSYNEQFF	TGTGCCACCGAGGACAGGGCCGTCTCCTACAATGAGCAGTTCTTC	TRBD1	TRBJ2-1	many	TRBV10-3
CASTPGLAGEFGTQYF	TGTGCCAGCACTCCGGGACTAGCGGGAGAGTTTGGGACCCAGTACTTC	TRBD2	TRBJ2-5	many	TRBV12-3/TRBV12-4
CSAAMTQGGETQYF	TGCAGTGCTGCTATGACACAGGGAGGAGAGACCCAGTACTTC	.	TRBJ2-5	many	TRBV20-1
CSARDPLAGYEQFF	TGCAGTGCTAGAGATCCACTAGCGGGGTATGAGCAGTTCTTC	TRBD2	TRBJ2-1	many	TRBV20-1
CASSRTSGSENEQFF	TGCGCCAGCAGTCGAACCAGCGGGAGTGAGAATGAGCAGTTCTTC	TRBD2	TRBJ2-1	many	TRBV23-1
CASSPSPYEQYF	TGTGCCAGCAGCCCCTCCCCCTACGAGCAGTACTTC	.	TRBJ2-7	many	TRBV3-1
CSARFPTSVTQYF	TGCAGTGCTAGATTTCCGACTAGTGTGACCCAGTACTTC	.	TRBJ2-5	many	TRBV20-1
CASSLVRLGEQYF	TGTGCCAGCAGCTTAGTTCGTCTGGGCGAGCAGTACTTC	.	TRBJ2-7	many	TRBV11-2